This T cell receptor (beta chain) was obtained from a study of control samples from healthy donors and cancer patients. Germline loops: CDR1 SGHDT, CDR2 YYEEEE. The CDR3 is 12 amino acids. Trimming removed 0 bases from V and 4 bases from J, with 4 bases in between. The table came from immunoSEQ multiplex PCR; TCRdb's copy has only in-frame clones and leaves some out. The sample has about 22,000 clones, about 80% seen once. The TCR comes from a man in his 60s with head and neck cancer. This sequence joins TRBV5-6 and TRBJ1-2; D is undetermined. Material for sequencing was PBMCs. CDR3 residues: CASSLGSYGYTF. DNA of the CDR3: TGTGCCAGCAGCTTGGGCAGCTATGGCTACACCTTC.